This TCR beta chain was recovered during a study of cytomegalovirus exposure and HLA in healthy donors. Researchers ran the PCR with 60 Vbeta and 13 Jbeta primers. The table came from immunoSEQ multiplex PCR; TCRdb's copy has only in-frame clones and leaves some out. Here the sample spans around 160,000 clones, roughly 80% being singletons. Study observations and caveats: A link between a missense DCLRE1C variant and TCR beta V- and J-gene trimming emerged from a later analysis.

Note on this clone: Its antigen is undetermined.

The length of the CDR3 is 15 residues. Germline V gene data show CDR1 as SGHNT and CDR2 as YYREEE (reference sequence). The V end lost 0 bases, the J end lost 2 bases, and 8 bases lay between the germline ends. The V and J genes are TRBV5-4 and TRBJ1-4; D unresolved. Sequencing was carried out using PBMCs. This TCR came from a human donor in good health. This CDR3 is CASSLGGMTNEKLFF. The CDR3 bases are TGTGCCAGCAGCTTGGGAGGAATGACTAATGAAAAACTGTTTTTT.